The subject of this entry is one T cell receptor (beta chain). J lost 3 bases, V lost 0 bases, and 5 bases had no gene match. The germline CDR1 and CDR2 sequences are GTSNPN and SVGIG (reference sequence). The CDR3 runs 15 residues. This sample is part of a study of blood T cell repertoires in COVID-19. Study details: Samples representing acute and convalescent COVID-19 were sourced from the United States, Italy and Spain. T cells, B-cell-depleted T cells, or PBMCs provided the cDNA or gDNA that served as material.

As processed by the authors: Quantification of nucleated cells was approximated via reference gene primer amplification. The method was immunoSEQ multiplex PCR; TCRdb's version includes in-frame clones alone and lacks a portion of them. Clone size and V and J calls were adopted from that table, with D and trimming inferred from the DNA. The repertoire consists of fewer than 85,000 clones, with roughly four fifths occurring once and the leading ten covering less than 8%. The TCR comes from a woman in her sixties or seventies with acute or convalescent COVID-19. Material: peripheral blood. The chain is built from TRBV30 and TRBJ2-1; TRBD2 matches 7 bases. This CDR3 is CAWSVDGGYYNEQFF. The CDR3 coding sequence is TGTGCCTGGAGTGTAGACGGGGGGTACTACAATGAGCAGTTCTTC.